One sample yielded the 29 T cell receptor beta chains listed below, sequenced in a study of blood T cell repertoires in COVID-19. Profiling relied on immunoSEQ multiplex PCR, and the TCRdb table lists in-frame clones only, not all of them. This sample has under 140,000 clones, with just over 75% found just once. The specimen was peripheral blood. The source is an elderly woman with acute or convalescent COVID-19.

In DNA, the CDR3 is TGTGCCAGCAGCTTGGTAGATAATTTTCCTGGCTACACCTTC. It codes for CASSLVDNFPGYTF. V is TRBV5-4 and J is TRBJ1-2; D uncertain. Germline V gene data show CDR1 as SGHNT and CDR2 as YYREEE (reference sequence). The CDR3 consists of 14 residues. Deletions cut 0 bases from V and 7 bases from J, with 13 bases between.

The V gene is TRBV28, the J gene TRBJ1-4, with D tentatively TRBD1 (5 bases). The germline CDR1 and CDR2 sequences are MDHEN and SYDVKM. V was trimmed by 2 bases and J by 0 bases, leaving 10 bases between them. This CDR3 region has 16 residues. The CDR3 DNA reads as TGTGCCAGCAGTTTAGCAGGGTTTACAACTAATGAAAAACTGTTTTTT. Protein sequence: CASSLAGFTTNEKLFF.

The CDR3 DNA reads as TGTGCCAGCAGCTTGGGGACTAGCGGGGGTCCCAGTTCCGGGGAGCTGTTTTTT. Encoded protein: CASSLGTSGGPSSGELFF. This chain joins TRBV5-4 and TRBJ2-2, with TRBD2 matching 13 bases. The CDR3 runs to 18 residues. Germline-derived CDR1 and CDR2 are SGHNT and YYREEE (reference sequence). With V trimmed by 0 bases and J by 6 bases, 8 bases remained unmatched.

The chain recombines TRBV7-9 with TRBJ2-1, with a possible D match to TRBD1 (8 bases). The CDR3 spans 16 residues. CDR1 is SEHNR, CDR2 FQNEAQ, per germline (reference sequence). Trimming stripped 5 bases from V and 2 bases from J, with 16 bases between. CDR3 region: CASSHRGGQAYNEQFF. CDR3 sequence (DNA): TGTGCCAGCAGCCACAGGGGGGGACAGGCCTACAATGAGCAGTTCTTC.

The chain carries TRBV6-5 and TRBJ1-4; D might be TRBD1 (6 bases). From germline, CDR1 is MNHEY and CDR2 SVGAGI. This CDR3 spans 15 amino acids. V lost 6 bases, J lost 8 bases, and 19 bases lay in between. CDR3 nucleotide sequence: TGTGCCAGCAGCTCGATCGGGGGGGCGGACGAAAAACTGTTTTTT. It specifies CASSSIGGADEKLFF.

This sequence joins TRBV27 and TRBJ1-5; 8 nucleotides align to TRBD1. J gave up 3 bases and V 7 bases, and 8 bases lay outside the gene matches. The CDR3 runs 15 residues. Germline lookup yields CDR1 MNHEY and CDR2 SMNVEV (reference sequence). CDR3 DNA: TGTGCCAGCACCCGGACAGGGAGAGACAATCAGCCCCAGCATTTT. Encoded protein: CASTRTGRDNQPQHF.

V usage is TRBV2 and J usage is TRBJ2-3; no definite D call. This CDR3 spans 12 amino acids. Trimming removed 3 bases from V and 6 bases from J, with 7 bases in between. The V gene's germline CDR1 is SNHLY and CDR2 FYNNEI. The CDR3 nucleotides are TGTGCCAGCAGTGACCTGTTGGATACGCAGTATTTT. Protein: CASSDLLDTQYF. The entire variable domain, with the rest obtained from reference TRBV2 and TRBJ2-3, is as follows: EPEVTQTPSHQVTQMGQEVILRCVPISNHLYFYWYRQILGQKVEFLVSFYNNEISEKSEIFDDQFSVERPDGSNFTLKIRSTKLEDSAMYFCASSDLLDTQYFGPGTRLTVL.

The V gene is TRBV9, the J gene TRBJ2-5, with D perhaps matching TRBD2 (7 bases). The CDR3 sequence is 14 residues long. Germline CDR1 is SGDLS and CDR2 is YYNGEE. Between the trimmed V and J ends, which lost 3 bases and 4 bases, there was a span of 13 bases. The CDR3 here is CASSAGRGSETQYF. CDR3 DNA: TGTGCCAGCAGCGCGGGGAGGGGGTCAGAGACCCAGTACTTC.

The CDR3 DNA reads TGTGCCAGTAGAATATTCGGGAGGTCCTTGAACACTGAAGCTTTCTTT. Its protein product is CASRIFGRSLNTEAFF. The chain is built from TRBV19 and TRBJ1-1, with D hard to call. Germline V CDR1 and CDR2: LNHDA, SQIVND (reference sequence). The CDR3 runs 16 residues. Trimming shortened V by 6 bases and J by 0 bases, and 17 bases separated the two germline ends.

This chain links TRBV5-1 with TRBJ2-5, with a tentative D call TRBD1 (7 bases). The V end was cut by 0 bases, the J end by 1 base, with 13 bases between. Looked up from germline, CDR1 is SGHRS and CDR2 is YFSETQ. This CDR3 region has 16 residues. For the CDR3, the DNA is TGCGCCAGCAGCTTGGGGCAGGGGGGCAGCCAAGAGACCCAGTACTTC. It yields the protein CASSLGQGGSQETQYF.

This clone turned up a few times. The V gene is TRBV14, the J gene TRBJ1-2; D is perhaps TRBD1 (5 bases). CDR3 size: 14 residues. CDR1 is SGHDN and CDR2 is FVKESK in the germline V gene. Trimming cost V 5 bases and J 4 bases, with 14 bases left between them. CDR3 protein: CASSALRGGYGYTF. The DNA of the CDR3 is TGTGCCAGCAGCGCCCTTCGGGGGGGCTATGGCTACACCTTC.

This clone was counted many times. This chain joins TRBV19 and TRBJ1-2; D not certain. CDR1 and CDR2 (germline): LNHDA, SQIVND (reference sequence). V dropped 3 bases and J dropped 8 bases, with 13 bases sitting between them. This CDR3 spans 13 amino acids. The CDR3: CASSIWGVEGYTF. For the CDR3, the DNA is TGTGCCAGTAGTATCTGGGGAGTCGAAGGCTACACCTTC.

The chain links TRBV6-1 to TRBJ1-2; D uncertain. Germline V lookup: CDR1 MNHNS, CDR2 SASEGT. The CDR3 extends over 15 amino acids. Trimming pared 6 bases from V and 4 bases from J, leaving 18 bases between. As DNA, the CDR3 is TGTGCCAGCAGCTTACGACATCAAGCCGGCTATGGCTACACCTTC. Translation: CASSLRHQAGYGYTF.

This chain connects TRBV5-1 to TRBJ2-7, with D perhaps TRBD2 (7 bases). The CDR3 totals 22 residues. Looked up from germline, CDR1 is SGHRS and CDR2 is YFSETQ. Deletions cut 5 bases from V and 2 bases from J, with 38 bases between. CDR3: CASSRGGPTPRRSPEGTYEQYF. The CDR3 region has the DNA TGCGCCAGCAGTAGGGGGGGACCGACCCCGAGGCGGTCCCCCGAGGGAACCTACGAGCAGTACTTC.

This clone was seen a single time. The V gene is TRBV12-3 or TRBV12-4, the J gene TRBJ2-5, with 8 bases identical to TRBD1. CDR3 size: 13 residues. The trim removed 4 bases at V and 5 bases at J, leaving 3 bases unmatched. CDR3 region: CASSSGGSETQYF. Written as DNA, the CDR3 is TGTGCCAGCAGTTCAGGGGGCTCGGAGACCCAGTACTTC.

This chain joins TRBV7-9 and TRBJ1-5, with 8 bases identical to TRBD1. This CDR3 region has 13 residues. V dropped 5 bases and J dropped 5; count of bases not matched to a gene: 2. Germline assignment: CDR1 SEHNR and CDR2 FQNEAQ (reference sequence). The CDR3: CASSTGGDQPQHF. The CDR3 DNA is TGTGCCAGCAGCACAGGGGGAGATCAGCCCCAGCATTTT.

The chain recombines TRBV6-2 or TRBV6-3 with TRBJ1-6; D not resolved. The CDR3 runs to 15 residues. Germline-derived CDR1 and CDR2 are MNHEY and SVGEGT. V dropped 2 bases and J dropped 8 bases, with 13 bases sitting between them. The CDR3 nucleotides are TGTGCCAGCAGTTACCTGGGAGACGGGGATTCACCCCTCCACTTT. It translates to CASSYLGDGDSPLHF.

The chain combines TRBV6-5 with TRBJ2-2, with 11 bases that match TRBD2. The CDR3 loop spans 16 amino acids. Germline V gene sequence: CDR1 MNHEY, CDR2 SVGAGI. With V trimmed by 4 bases and J by 0 bases, 1 base remained unmatched. The CDR3 DNA sequence: TGTGCCAGCAGTTTAGCGGGAGGGTCGAACACCGGGGAGCTGTTTTTT. Protein: CASSLAGGSNTGELFF.

The genes are TRBV6-2 or TRBV6-3 and TRBJ2-5, with D perhaps matching TRBD2 (5 bases). Germline lookup yields CDR1 MNHEY and CDR2 SVGEGT. The CDR3 consists of 15 residues. Deletions cut 4 bases from V and 3 bases from J, with 15 bases between. The DNA for the CDR3 is TGTGCCAGCAGTTTAGTCCCACCGGGGAAAGAGACCCAGTACTTC. This gives the protein CASSLVPPGKETQYF.

Note on this clone: This CDR3 is also generated by other DNA sequences in the sample. CDR3 sequence reads: CASSHRDRGRQFF. CDR3 nucleotides: TGTGCCAGCAGTCACCGGGACAGGGGTAGGCAGTTCTTC. The chain employs TRBV27 and TRBJ2-1; 10 bases are a match to TRBD1. Germline values: CDR1 MNHEY, CDR2 SMNVEV (reference sequence). Unmatched junction bases numbered 7, after V lost 5 bases and J lost 12 bases. The CDR3 runs to 13 residues.

In this sample, this clone turned up a few times. The chain is built from TRBV11-2 and TRBJ2-3, with D perhaps TRBD1 (6 bases). The V end lost 0 bases, the J end lost 4 bases, and 11 bases lay between the germline ends. Germline V lookup: CDR1 SGHAT, CDR2 FQNNGV. The CDR3 has 15 amino acids. CDR3 DNA: TGTGCCAGCAGCTTAGACCAGGGGCGATCAGATACGCAGTATTTT. Protein product: CASSLDQGRSDTQYF.

Comment on this clone: The same CDR3 also results from other DNA sequences found in this sample. CDR3 DNA sequence: TGTGCCAGCAGCTTAAGGCTAGCGGGGGGGCAGGAGACCCAGTACTTC. The encoded protein is CASSLRLAGGQETQYF. The chain combines TRBV7-2 with TRBJ2-5, with 12 bases that match TRBD2. V lost 2 bases, J lost 5 bases, and 6 bases stayed unmatched. The CDR3 length is 16 residues. Germline lookup yields CDR1 SGHTA and CDR2 FQGNSA.

The chain joins TRBV11-2 to TRBJ2-3; 7 positions match TRBD2. CDR1 is SGHAT, CDR2 FQNNGV, per germline. Trimming cost V 4 bases and J 1 base; bases outside gene matches: 8. The CDR3 totals 16 residues. The CDR3: CASSYSAGVGTDTQYF. The CDR3 nucleotides are TGTGCCAGCAGCTATTCCGCGGGAGTTGGCACAGATACGCAGTATTTT.

The V call is TRBV9, the J call TRBJ1-4; possible D gene TRBD1, 5 bases. The CDR3 extends over 14 amino acids. V dropped 1 base and J dropped 8 bases, with 12 bases sitting between them. Germline values: CDR1 SGDLS, CDR2 YYNGEE. CDR3 region: CASSVYQGGEKLFF. The CDR3 region has the DNA TGTGCCAGCAGCGTATACCAGGGAGGGGAAAAACTGTTTTTT.

This chain links TRBV6-4 with TRBJ1-2, with D possibly being TRBD1 (6 bases). The germline CDR1 and CDR2 sequences are MRHNA and SNTAGT. V lost 8 bases and J lost 4, with 17 bases in between. This CDR3 is 14 amino acids long. The CDR3: CASPTDRTFYGYTF. As DNA, the CDR3 is TGTGCCAGCCCGACGGACAGAACCTTCTATGGCTACACCTTC.

The chain couples TRBV6-4 to TRBJ2-3, with a weak D call TRBD2 (6 bases). Trimming shortened V by 3 bases and J by 0 bases, and 10 bases separated the two germline ends. The CDR3 sequence is 15 residues long. The germline V gene encodes CDR1 MRHNA and CDR2 SNTAGT. Here the CDR3 reads CASSEGSGSTDTQYF. Written as DNA, the CDR3 is TGTGCCAGCAGTGAGGGAAGCGGGAGCACAGATACGCAGTATTTT.

The gene calls are TRBV9 and TRBJ2-2; D remains unclear. Per the germline V gene, CDR1 is SGDLS and CDR2 is YYNGEE. Trimming stripped 0 bases from V and 5 bases from J, with 14 bases between. This CDR3 is 16 amino acids long. The CDR3 is CASSVGGSLNTGELFF. DNA of the CDR3: TGTGCCAGCAGCGTAGGAGGCAGCCTAAATACCGGGGAGCTGTTTTTT.

The rearrangement uses TRBV6-5 and TRBJ1-2; 10 nucleotides match TRBD1. Per germline, CDR1 MNHEY and CDR2 SVGAGI. V lost 6 bases and J lost 7; bases outside the gene matches: 11. The CDR3 is 15 residues long. The CDR3 is CASRTPGQGISGYTF. The CDR3 coding sequence is TGTGCCAGCAGAACTCCGGGACAGGGGATTAGTGGCTACACCTTC.

V is TRBV27 and J is TRBJ2-7, with D tentatively TRBD2 (5 bases). Trimming cost V 2 bases and J 2 bases, with 7 bases left between them. The CDR3 covers 13 residues. Germline V gene sequence: CDR1 MNHEY, CDR2 SMNVEV (reference sequence). DNA for the CDR3: TGTGCCAGCAGTTTAAGCGGCCCCTACGAGCAGTACTTC. Protein product: CASSLSGPYEQYF.